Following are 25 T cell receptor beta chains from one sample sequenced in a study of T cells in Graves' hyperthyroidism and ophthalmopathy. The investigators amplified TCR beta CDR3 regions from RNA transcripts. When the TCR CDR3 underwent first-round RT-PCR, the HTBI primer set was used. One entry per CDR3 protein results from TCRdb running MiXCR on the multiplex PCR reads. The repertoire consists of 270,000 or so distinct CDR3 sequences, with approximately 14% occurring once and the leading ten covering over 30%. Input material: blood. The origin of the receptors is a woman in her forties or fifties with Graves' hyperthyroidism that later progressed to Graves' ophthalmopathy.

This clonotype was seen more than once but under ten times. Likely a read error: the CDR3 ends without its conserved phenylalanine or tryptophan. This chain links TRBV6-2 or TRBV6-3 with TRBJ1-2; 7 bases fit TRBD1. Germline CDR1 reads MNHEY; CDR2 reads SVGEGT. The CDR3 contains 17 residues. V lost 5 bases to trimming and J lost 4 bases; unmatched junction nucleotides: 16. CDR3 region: CASSRGRTGRRFYGYTL. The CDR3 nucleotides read TGTGCCAGCAGTAGGGGCCGGACAGGCCGTAGATTCTATGGCTACACCCTC.

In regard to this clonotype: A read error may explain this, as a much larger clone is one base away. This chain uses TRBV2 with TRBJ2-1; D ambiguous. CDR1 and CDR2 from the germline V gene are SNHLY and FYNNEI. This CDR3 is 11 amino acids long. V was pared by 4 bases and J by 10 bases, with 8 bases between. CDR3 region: CASSGHGEQFF. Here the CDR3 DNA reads TGTGCCAGCAGTGGACATGGGGAGCAGTTCTTC.

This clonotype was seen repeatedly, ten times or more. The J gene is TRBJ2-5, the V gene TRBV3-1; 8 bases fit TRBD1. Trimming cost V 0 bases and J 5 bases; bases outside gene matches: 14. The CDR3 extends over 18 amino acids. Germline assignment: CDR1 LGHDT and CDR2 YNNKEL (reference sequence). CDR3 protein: CASSQDLRQGSFKETQYF. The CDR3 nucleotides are TGTGCCAGCAGCCAAGATCTGAGACAGGGGAGTTTCAAGGAGACCCAGTACTTC.

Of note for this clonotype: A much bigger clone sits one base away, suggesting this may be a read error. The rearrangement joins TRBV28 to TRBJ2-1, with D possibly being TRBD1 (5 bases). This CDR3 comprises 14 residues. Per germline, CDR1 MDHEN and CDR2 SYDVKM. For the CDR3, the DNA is TGTGCCAGCAGTTTAGGGGCAGTATACAATGAGCAGCTCTTC. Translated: CASSLGAVYNEQLF.

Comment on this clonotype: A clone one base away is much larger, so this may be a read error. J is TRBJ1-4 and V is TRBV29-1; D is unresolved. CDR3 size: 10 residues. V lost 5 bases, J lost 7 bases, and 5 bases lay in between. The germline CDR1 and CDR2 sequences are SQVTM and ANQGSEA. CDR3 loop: CSVQAEKLFF. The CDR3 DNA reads TGCAGCGTTCAGGCTGAAAAACTGTTTTTT.

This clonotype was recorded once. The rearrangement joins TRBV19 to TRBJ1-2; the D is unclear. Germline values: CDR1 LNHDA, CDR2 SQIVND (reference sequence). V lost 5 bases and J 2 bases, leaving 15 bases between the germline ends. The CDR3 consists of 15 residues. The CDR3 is CASSPPHTPNYGYTF. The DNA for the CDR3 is TGTGCCAGTAGTCCCCCCCATACACCCAACTATGGCTACACCTTC.

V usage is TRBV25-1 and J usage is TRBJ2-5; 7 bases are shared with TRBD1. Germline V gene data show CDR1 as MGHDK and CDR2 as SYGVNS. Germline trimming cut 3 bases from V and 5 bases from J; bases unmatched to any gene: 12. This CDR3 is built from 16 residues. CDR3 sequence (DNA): TGTGCCAGCAGTGAGTCCGGGACAGTGGTTCGGGAGACCCAGTACTTC. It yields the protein CASSESGTVVRETQYF.

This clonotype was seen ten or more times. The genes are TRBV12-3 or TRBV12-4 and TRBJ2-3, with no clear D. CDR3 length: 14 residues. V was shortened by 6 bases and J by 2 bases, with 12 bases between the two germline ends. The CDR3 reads CASRSLTATDTQYF. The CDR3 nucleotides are TGTGCCAGCAGATCCTTGACGGCCACAGATACGCAGTATTTT.

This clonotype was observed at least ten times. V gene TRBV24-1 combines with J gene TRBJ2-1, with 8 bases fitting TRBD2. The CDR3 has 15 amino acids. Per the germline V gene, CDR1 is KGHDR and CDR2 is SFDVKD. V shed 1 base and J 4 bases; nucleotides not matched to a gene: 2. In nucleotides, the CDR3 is TGTGCCACCAGTGATTTACCTAGCGGGTACAATGAGCAGTTCTTC. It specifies CATSDLPSGYNEQFF.

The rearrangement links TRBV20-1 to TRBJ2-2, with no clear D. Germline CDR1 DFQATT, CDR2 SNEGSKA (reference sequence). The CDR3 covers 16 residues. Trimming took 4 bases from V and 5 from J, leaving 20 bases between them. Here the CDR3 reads CSAKDEAVRNTGELFF. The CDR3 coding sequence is TGCAGTGCTAAAGATGAGGCGGTTCGAAATACCGGGGAGCTGTTTTTT.

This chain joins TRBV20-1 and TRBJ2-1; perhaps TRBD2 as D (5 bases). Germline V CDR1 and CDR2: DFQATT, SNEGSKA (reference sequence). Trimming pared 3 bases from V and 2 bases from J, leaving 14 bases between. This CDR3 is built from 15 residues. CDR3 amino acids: CSAREGLSTYNEQFF. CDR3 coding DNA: TGCAGTGCTAGGGAAGGACTTTCTACCTACAATGAGCAGTTCTTC.

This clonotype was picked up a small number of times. DNA for the CDR3: TGTGCCAGCAGACCGGGACGCCGGGGTGGCACTGAAGCTTTCTTT. Translating gives CASRPGRRGGTEAFF. The chain combines TRBV12-3 or TRBV12-4 with TRBJ1-1; possibly TRBD1 for D (5 bases). Trimming left V 6 bases short and J 4 bases short, with 18 bases between. CDR3 length: 15 amino acids.

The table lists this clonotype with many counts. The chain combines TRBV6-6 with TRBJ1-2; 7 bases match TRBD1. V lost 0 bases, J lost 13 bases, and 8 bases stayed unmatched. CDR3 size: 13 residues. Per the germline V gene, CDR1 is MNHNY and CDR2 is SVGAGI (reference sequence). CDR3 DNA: TGTGCCAGCAGTTACTCCGGACAGGCCGCCGCCACCTTC. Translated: CASSYSGQAAATF.

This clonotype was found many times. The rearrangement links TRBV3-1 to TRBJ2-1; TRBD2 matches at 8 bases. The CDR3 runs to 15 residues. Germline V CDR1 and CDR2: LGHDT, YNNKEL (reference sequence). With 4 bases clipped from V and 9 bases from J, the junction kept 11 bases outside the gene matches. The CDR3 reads CASSPGTRGVGEQFF. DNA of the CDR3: TGTGCCAGCAGCCCCGGGACTAGAGGGGTCGGTGAGCAGTTCTTC.

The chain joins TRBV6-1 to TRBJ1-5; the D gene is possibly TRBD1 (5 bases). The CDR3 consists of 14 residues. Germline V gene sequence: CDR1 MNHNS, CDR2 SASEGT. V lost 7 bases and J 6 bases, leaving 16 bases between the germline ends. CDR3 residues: CASTTAGGGQPQHF. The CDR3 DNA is TGTGCCAGCACCACTGCTGGGGGTGGTCAGCCCCAGCATTTT.

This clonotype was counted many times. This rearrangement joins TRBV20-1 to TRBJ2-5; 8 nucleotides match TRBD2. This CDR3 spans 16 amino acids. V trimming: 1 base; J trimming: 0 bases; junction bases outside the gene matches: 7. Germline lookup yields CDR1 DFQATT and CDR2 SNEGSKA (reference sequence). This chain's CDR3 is CSARGGGAGDQETQYF. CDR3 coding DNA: TGCAGTGCTAGAGGGGGGGGAGCGGGAGACCAAGAGACCCAGTACTTC.

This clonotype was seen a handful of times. CDR3 coding DNA: TGTGCCAGCAGCACCCGACGAGGGACAGAATCACCCCTCCACTTT. The encoded protein is CASSTRRGTESPLHF. This chain uses TRBV6-2 or TRBV6-3 with TRBJ1-6; 7 bases match TRBD1. The length of the CDR3 is 15 residues. CDR1 is MNHEY, CDR2 SVGEGT, per germline. The junction had 12 bases not matched to a gene; V was cut back by 6 bases and J by 10 bases.

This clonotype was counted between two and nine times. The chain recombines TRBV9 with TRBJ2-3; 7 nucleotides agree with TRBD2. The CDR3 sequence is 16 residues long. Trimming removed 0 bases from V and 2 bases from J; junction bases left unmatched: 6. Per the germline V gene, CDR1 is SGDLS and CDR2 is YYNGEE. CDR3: CASSVGPAGSTDTQYF. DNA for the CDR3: TGTGCCAGCAGCGTAGGACCAGCGGGATCCACAGATACGCAGTATTTT.

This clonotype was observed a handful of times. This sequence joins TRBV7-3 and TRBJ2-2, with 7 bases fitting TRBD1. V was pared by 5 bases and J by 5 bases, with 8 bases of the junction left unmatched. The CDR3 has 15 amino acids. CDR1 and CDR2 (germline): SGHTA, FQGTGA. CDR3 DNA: TGTGCCAGCAGCGATCCGGGACAGACGACCGGGGAGCTGTTTTTT. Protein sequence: CASSDPGQTTGELFF.

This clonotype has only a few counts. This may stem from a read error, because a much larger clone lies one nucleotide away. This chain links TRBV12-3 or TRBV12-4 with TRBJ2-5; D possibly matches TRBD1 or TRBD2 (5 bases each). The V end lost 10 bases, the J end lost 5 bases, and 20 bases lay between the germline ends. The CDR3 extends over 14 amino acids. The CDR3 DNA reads TGTGCCAACAGAGGGGTCTTAGGGGAGGAGACCCAGTACTTC. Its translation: CANRGVLGEETQYF.

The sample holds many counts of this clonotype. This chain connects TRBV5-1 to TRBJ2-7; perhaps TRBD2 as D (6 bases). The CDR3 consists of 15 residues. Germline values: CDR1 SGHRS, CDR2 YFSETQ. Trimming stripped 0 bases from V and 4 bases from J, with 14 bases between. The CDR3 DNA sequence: TGCGCCAGCAGCTTGGTACCGGGAGAGGAGTACGAGCAGTACTTC. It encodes CASSLVPGEEYEQYF.

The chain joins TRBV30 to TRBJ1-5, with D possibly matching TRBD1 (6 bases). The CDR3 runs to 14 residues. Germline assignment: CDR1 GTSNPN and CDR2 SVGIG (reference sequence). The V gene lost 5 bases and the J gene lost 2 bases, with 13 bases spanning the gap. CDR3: CAWHTGSRNQPQHF. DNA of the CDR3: TGTGCCTGGCATACAGGGTCCCGCAATCAGCCCCAGCATTTT.

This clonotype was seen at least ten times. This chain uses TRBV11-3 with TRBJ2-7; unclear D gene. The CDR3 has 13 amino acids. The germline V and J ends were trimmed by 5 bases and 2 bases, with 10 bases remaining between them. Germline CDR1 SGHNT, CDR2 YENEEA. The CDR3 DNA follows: TGTGCCAGCAGCCTTAGCTACGCCTACGAGCAGTACTTC. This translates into CASSLSYAYEQYF.

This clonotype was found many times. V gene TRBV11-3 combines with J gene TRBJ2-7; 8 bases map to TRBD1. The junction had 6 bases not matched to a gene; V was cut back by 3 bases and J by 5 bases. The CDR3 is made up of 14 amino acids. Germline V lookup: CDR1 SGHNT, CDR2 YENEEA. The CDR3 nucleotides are TGTGCCAGCAGCTTGGGACAGGTATCTGACGAGCAGTACTTC. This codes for CASSLGQVSDEQYF.

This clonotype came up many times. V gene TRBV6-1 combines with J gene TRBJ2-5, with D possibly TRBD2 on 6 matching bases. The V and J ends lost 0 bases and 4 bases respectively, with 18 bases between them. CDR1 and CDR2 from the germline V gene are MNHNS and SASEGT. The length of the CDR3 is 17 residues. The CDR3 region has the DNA TGTGCCAGCAGTGAAGCGCAGTTCGGGACTTATAGAGAGACCCAGTACTTC. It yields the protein CASSEAQFGTYRETQYF.